This T cell receptor beta chain appears in the sequencing data of a study of monozygotic twins with cystic fibrosis. Overall study results and limits: Clonality was generally low (median approximately 0.009), higher in the most severe patients. Age, concordance and disease severity did not associate with shared CDR3 numbers.

TCRdb keeps only in-frame clones here, not all; method: immunoSEQ multiplex PCR. There are some 33,000 clones in the sample; just over 90% occur only once, and under 0.25% lies in the top ten. The V gene lost 7 bases and the J gene lost 7 bases, with 11 bases spanning the gap. In germline, CDR1 is MNHEY, CDR2 SMNVEV (reference sequence). This CDR3 has 12 residues. A word on this clone: Its antigen is unidentified.

V is TRBV27 and J is TRBJ2-1; D might be TRBD2 (6 bases). The TCR was taken from a boy between 2 and 10 years old with cystic fibrosis. Material: blood. CDR3 loop: CASTSGANEQFF. The CDR3 nucleotides are TGTGCCAGCACCTCGGGAGCTAATGAGCAGTTCTTC.